This T cell receptor (beta chain) appears in the sequencing data of a study of read filtering for tumor transcriptome and immune sequencing. Study-wide context: The cohort had some 16 men and over eleven women aged roughly 47 to 85, mean roughly 65 years. After DNase treatment, RNA was made into whole-transcriptome libraries.

This clonotype was seen at least ten times. From 300 to 400 ng of RNA, a library with molecular barcoded alpha/delta and beta/gamma adaptors was made. TCRdb itself ran the reads through MiXCR, one entry per CDR3 protein. The repertoire includes approximately 50,000 distinct CDR3 sequences, approximately 22% of them detected once, and about 15% sits in the top ten. CDR3 length: 14 residues. The V end was cut by 2 bases, the J end by 3 bases, with 11 bases between. CDR1 is SGHTA and CDR2 is FQGNSA in the germline V gene. V and J are TRBV7-2 and TRBJ2-7, with TRBD2 as a possible D gene (5 bases). Sequencing used a population of CD138-negative cells sorted from bone marrow. The clonotype comes from a donor at least 40 years old with multiple myeloma. DNA for the CDR3: TGTGCCAGCAGCTTATCTAGTGGGAGCTACGAGCAGTACTTC. It codes for CASSLSSGSYEQYF.